This TCR beta chain came from a study of T cell responses to AZD1222 COVID-19 vaccine. Overall study findings and caveats: Rises in breadth and depth of Spike-specific TCRs came after two AZD1222 doses.

For this clone: Its antigen is not known.

The repertoire was sequenced with immunoSEQ multiplex PCR; TCRdb's copy has only in-frame clones and lacks some. The sample lists about 160,000 clones; about 91% were seen once. Trimming removed 4 bases from V and 2 bases from J, with 21 bases in between. Looked up from germline, CDR1 is LGHNT and CDR2 is FRNRAP. The CDR3 has 18 amino acids. Here the sequenced sample was peripheral blood, taken on day 0 of MenACWY control vaccination. V is TRBV12-5 and J is TRBJ1-5, with unresolved D. This TCR came from an adult in good health. The CDR3 DNA sequence: TGTGCTAGTGGTTCCCACGGAAGGTCTTGGAAGGGCAATCAGCCCCAGCATTTT. Translation gives CASGSHGRSWKGNQPQHF.